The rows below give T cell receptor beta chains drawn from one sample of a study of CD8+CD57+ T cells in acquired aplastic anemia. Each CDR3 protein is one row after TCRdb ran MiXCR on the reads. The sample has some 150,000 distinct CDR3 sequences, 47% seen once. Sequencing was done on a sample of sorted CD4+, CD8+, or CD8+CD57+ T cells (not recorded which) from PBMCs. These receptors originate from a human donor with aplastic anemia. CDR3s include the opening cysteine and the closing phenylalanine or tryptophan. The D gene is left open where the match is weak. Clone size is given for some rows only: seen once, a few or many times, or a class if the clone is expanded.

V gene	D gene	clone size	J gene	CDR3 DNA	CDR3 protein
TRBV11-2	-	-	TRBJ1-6	TGTGCCAGCAGCGTAGTGTCCGGGGGGCCGGCAAATTCACCCCTCCACTTT	CASSVVSGGPANSPLHF
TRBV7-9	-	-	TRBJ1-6	TGTGCCAGCTCGGGGGGGAGGGCGGAACGTCTCCTCCACTTT	CASSGGRAERLLHF
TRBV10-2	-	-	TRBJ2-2	TGCGCCGGCAGGTCAGTCCGGAGAACCGGGGAGCTGTTTTTT	CAGRSVRRTGELFF
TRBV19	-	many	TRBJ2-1	TGTGCCAGTAGTATCGGTTGGGCAGGGAACAATGAGCAGTTCTTC	CASSIGWAGNNEQFF
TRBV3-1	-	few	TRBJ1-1	TGTGCCAGCAGCCAAGTGGCAGGGTCCACTGAAGCTTTCTTT	CASSQVAGSTEAFF
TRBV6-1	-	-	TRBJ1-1	TGTGCCAGCAGTGTAAAGGGGTCCACCACTGAAGCTTTCTTT	CASSVKGSTTEAFF
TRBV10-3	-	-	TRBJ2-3	TGTGCCATCAGTGAGTCCTCAGATACGCAGTATTTT	CAISESSDTQYF
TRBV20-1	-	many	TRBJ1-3	TGCAGTGCTAGGCCGAGACGGGGGGCGGGAAACACCATATATTTT	CSARPRRGAGNTIYF
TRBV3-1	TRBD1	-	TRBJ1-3	TGTGCCAGCAGCCAAGGAACAGGGGCGGGTGGAAACACCATATATTTT	CASSQGTGAGGNTIYF
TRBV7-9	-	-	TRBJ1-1	TGTGCCAGCAGCCCTTTCGGCGGAATGAACACTGAAGCTTTCTTT	CASSPFGGMNTEAFF
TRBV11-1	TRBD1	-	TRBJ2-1	TGTGCCAGCAGCTTCCCTAGACTCCGGGACAGGGGACCTTCCTACAATGAGCAGTTCTTC	CASSFPRLRDRGPSYNEQFF
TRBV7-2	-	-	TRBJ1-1	TGTGCCAGCAGCCCGGGGTACGGCACTGAAGCTTTCTTT	CASSPGYGTEAFF
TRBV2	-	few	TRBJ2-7	TGTGCCATGACAGCTTCTGACTCCTACGAGCAGTACTTC	CAMTASDSYEQYF
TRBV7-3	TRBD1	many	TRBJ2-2	TGTGCCAGCAGTTCAACTCAGGGGGCTATGGCAAACACCGGGGAGCTGTTTTTT	CASSSTQGAMANTGELFF
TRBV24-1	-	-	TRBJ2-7	TGTGCCACCAGTGACCGTGACAGCTACGAGCAGTACTTC	CATSDRDSYEQYF
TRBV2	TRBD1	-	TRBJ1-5	TGTGCCAGCAGCGGAACAGGGGGCGTTGGACAGCCCCAGCATTTT	CASSGTGGVGQPQHF
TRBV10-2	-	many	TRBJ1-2	TGCGCCAGCAGTGACTTCACAGGGTCCAACTATGGCTACACCTTC	CASSDFTGSNYGYTF
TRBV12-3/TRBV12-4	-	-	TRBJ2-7	TGTGCCAGCAGTTGGGGGGACACAGCCTACGAGCAGTACTTC	CASSWGDTAYEQYF
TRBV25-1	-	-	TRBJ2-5	TGTGCCAGCAGTGAGGAAGCGCTAGCGAAGACCCAGCACTTC	CASSEEALAKTQHF
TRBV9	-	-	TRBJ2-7	TGTGCCAGCAGCAGGGACTACGAGCAGTACTTC	CASSRDYEQYF
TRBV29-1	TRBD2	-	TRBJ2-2	TGCGGCGTCGGAGGGGCTAGCGGGGGCGGGATCCGGGAGCTGTTTTTT	CGVGGASGGGIRELFF
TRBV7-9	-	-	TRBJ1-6	TGTGCCATCTCCCAAAAGGACAATAATTCACCCCTCCACTTT	CAISQKDNNSPLHF
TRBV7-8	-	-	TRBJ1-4	TGTGCCAGCAGCTTAGAGTTAGGGAAAAAACTGTTTTTT	CASSLELGKKLFF
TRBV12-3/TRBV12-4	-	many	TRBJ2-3	TGTGCCAGCAGCCCCGGCGGTCAGTCAGCCGATACGCAGTATTTT	CASSPGGQSADTQYF
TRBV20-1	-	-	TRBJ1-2	TGCAGTGCTAGAGATGAGGAACACGACTATGGCTACACCTTC	CSARDEEHDYGYTF
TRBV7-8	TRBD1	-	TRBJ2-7	TGTGCCAGCAGCTACCTACAGGGGGAGCAGTACTTC	CASSYLQGEQYF
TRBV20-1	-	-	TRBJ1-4	TGCAGTGCTAGGACGGACAGTACTGAAAAACTGTTTTTT	CSARTDSTEKLFF
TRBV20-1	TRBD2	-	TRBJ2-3	TGCAGTGCTCAGCCGCCCGGGACTAGCGGGGCAGATACGCAGTATTTT	CSAQPPGTSGADTQYF
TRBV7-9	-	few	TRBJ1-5	TGTGCCAGCAGCCCGGGAGTCAATCAGCCCCAGCATTTT	CASSPGVNQPQHF
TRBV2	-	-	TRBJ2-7	TGTGCCAGCATTCTGGTTAGCGCTATGGGCGAGCAGTACTTC	CASILVSAMGEQYF
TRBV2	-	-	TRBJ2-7	TGTGCCAGCAGTGAAGCGTTGGTTGGGATCTACGAGCAGTACTTC	CASSEALVGIYEQYF
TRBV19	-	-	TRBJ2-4	TGTGCCAGTAGTAATGGACGGACGGTAGCCAAAAACATTCAGTACTTC	CASSNGRTVAKNIQYF
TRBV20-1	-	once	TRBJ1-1	TGCAGTGTGCAAGAGAACACTGAAGCTTTCTTT	CSVQENTEAFF
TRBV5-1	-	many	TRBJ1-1	TGCGCCAGCAGCTTGGATGCAGGGCGGGGGCCATCTGAAGCTTTCTTT	CASSLDAGRGPSEAFF
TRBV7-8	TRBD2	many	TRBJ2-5	TGTGCCAGCAGTCCTGGCGGGCTAGCGGGGGGCGGACGGCAAGAGACCCAGTACTTC	CASSPGGLAGGGRQETQYF
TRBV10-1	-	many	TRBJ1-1	TGCGCCAGCAGTGAGGATCAGACAAACACTGAAGCTTTCTTT	CASSEDQTNTEAFF
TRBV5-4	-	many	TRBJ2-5	TGTGCCAGCAGCTTGGTGGCGGGGACAGAGACCCAGTACTTC	CASSLVAGTETQYF
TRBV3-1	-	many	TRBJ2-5	TGTGCCAGCAGCCAAGCCGAGCGGGCGTCTTACTTC	CASSQAERASYF
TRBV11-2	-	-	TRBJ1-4	TGTGCCAGCAGCTACTCAGGGGATTTTTATGAAAAACTGTTTTTT	CASSYSGDFYEKLFF
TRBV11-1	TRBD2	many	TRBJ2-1	TGTGCCAGCAGCTTATTAGCGGGGCCAGGGAGGGGGTCCTACAATGAGCAGTTCTTC	CASSLLAGPGRGSYNEQFF
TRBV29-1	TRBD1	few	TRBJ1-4	TGCAGCGCACGTCCCGGGACAGGGAACGAAAAACTGTTTTTT	CSARPGTGNEKLFF
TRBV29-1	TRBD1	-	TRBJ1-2	TGCAGCTGGGACAGGCTGACTAACTATGGCTACACCTTC	CSWDRLTNYGYTF
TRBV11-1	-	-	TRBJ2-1	TGTGCCAGCAGCTACGGAGGGTGGGAAGAGTCCTACAATGAGCAGTCCTTC	CASSYGGWEESYNEQSF
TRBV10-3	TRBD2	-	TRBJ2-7	TGCGCCATCAAGAGGCGGGGGGAGTACGAGCAGTACTTC	CAIKRRGEYEQYF
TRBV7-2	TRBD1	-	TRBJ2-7	TGTGCCAGCAGCATCAGATCAGGGGGCGAGCAGTACTTC	CASSIRSGGEQYF
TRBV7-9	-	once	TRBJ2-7	TGTGCCAGCAGCTTTAGTTCCGGCCTCCCGTGGGAGCAGTACTTC	CASSFSSGLPWEQYF
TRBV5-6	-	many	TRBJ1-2	TGTGCCAGCAGCCCTCGTTTACAGTTTAAGGGCTACACCTTC	CASSPRLQFKGYTF
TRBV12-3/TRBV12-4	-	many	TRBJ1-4	TGTGCCAGCAGTTCGGGCAGGGTCTTTTCGGAAATGTTTTTT	CASSSGRVFSEMFF
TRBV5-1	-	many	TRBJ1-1	TGCGCCAGCAGCTCCCGCGGGGTAATGAACACTGAAGCTTTCTTT	CASSSRGVMNTEAFF
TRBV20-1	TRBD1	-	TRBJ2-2	TGCAGTGCGCGGGGGACAGGGTTGAACGGGGAGCTGTTTTTT	CSARGTGLNGELFF
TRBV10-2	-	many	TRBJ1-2	TGCGCCAGCAGCCCCGGTGGACAGTCCAACTATGGCTACACCTTC	CASSPGGQSNYGYTF
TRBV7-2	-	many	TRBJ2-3	TGTGCCAGCAGCAGAATCGGGGATACGCAGTATTTT	CASSRIGDTQYF
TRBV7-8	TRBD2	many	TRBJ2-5	TGTGCCAGCAGCTTCTTAGCGGGGTACCAAGAGACCCAGTACTTC	CASSFLAGYQETQYF
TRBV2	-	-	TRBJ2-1	TGTGCCAGCCTGGGGAATGAGCAGTTCTTC	CASLGNEQFF
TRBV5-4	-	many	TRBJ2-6	TGTGCCAGCAGCTTGGCCAAAGACTATTCTGGGGCCAACGTCCTGACTTTC	CASSLAKDYSGANVLTF
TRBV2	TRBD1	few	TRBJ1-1	TGTGCCAGCACCAGCGGACAGGGGAACACTGAAGCTTTCTTT	CASTSGQGNTEAFF
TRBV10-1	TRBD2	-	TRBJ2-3	TGCGCCAGCAGACCAAGCGGGGCTAGCACAGATACGCAGTATTTT	CASRPSGASTDTQYF
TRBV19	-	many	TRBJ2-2	TGTGCCAGTAGTATAGTAATGATATTCGTGTCAAACACCGGGGAGCTGTTTTTT	CASSIVMIFVSNTGELFF
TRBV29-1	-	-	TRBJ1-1	TGCAGCGTGCTACCGGGAGCTGAAGCTTTCTTT	CSVLPGAEAFF